This T cell receptor (beta chain) is drawn from a study of T cell changes during pregnancy in multiple sclerosis. CDR1 is MNHEY and CDR2 is SMNVEV in the germline V gene (reference sequence). V lost 8 bases and J 8 bases, leaving 13 bases between the germline ends. This CDR3 has 13 residues. The protocol was immunoSEQ multiplex PCR, while the TCRdb copy is restricted to in-frame clones and leaves out a portion. Of tens of thousands of clones in the sample, around 91% are singletons; the top ten hold approximately 6.6%. This clone has just one count. The receptor was isolated from a female donor in good health, enrolled as a control in a pregnancy study. The specimen was peripheral blood, collected in the third trimester of pregnancy. The chain links TRBV27 to TRBJ1-6, with unresolved D. The CDR3 reads CASQSFADSPLHF. The CDR3 region has the DNA TGTGCCAGCCAATCATTCGCGGATTCACCCCTCCACTTT.